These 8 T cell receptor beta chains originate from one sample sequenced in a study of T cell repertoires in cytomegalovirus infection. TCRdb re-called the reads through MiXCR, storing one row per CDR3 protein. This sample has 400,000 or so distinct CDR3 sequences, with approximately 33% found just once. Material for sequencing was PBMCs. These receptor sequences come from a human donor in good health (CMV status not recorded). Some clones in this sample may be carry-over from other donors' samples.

The CDR3 DNA reads as TGTGCCAGCAGCCCCTTCAGGGATGGCAATTCACCCCTCCACTTT. It encodes CASSPFRDGNSPLHF. The V and J genes are TRBV6-1 and TRBJ1-6, with D possibly matching TRBD1 (5 bases). The CDR3 covers 15 residues. CDR1 and CDR2 (germline): MNHNS, SASEGT. V was shortened by 6 bases and J by 7 bases, with 16 bases between the two germline ends.

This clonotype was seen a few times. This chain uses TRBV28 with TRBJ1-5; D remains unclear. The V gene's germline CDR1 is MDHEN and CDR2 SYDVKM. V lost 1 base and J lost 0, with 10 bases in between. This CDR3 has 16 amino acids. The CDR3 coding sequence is TGTGCCAGCAGTTTATCCGGGCGGAGTAGCAATCAGCCCCAGCATTTT. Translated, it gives CASSLSGRSSNQPQHF.

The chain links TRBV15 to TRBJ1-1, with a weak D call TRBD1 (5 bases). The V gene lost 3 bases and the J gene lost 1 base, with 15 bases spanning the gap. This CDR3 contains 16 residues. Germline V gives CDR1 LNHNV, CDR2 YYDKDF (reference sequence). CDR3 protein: CATSSTSGGQNTEAFF. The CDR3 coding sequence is TGTGCCACCAGCAGCACGTCAGGTGGACAGAACACTGAAGCTTTCTTT. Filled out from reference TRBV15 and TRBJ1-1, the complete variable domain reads DAMVIQNPRYQVTQFGKPVTLSCSQTLNHNVMYWYQQKSSQAPKLLFHYYDKDFNNEADTPDNFQSRRPNTSFCFLDIRSPGLGDTAMYLCATSSTSGGQNTEAFFGQGTRLTVV.

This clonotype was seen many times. DNA of the CDR3: TGTGCCAGCAGCTACCCCGGGACACCCAAAAACATTCAGTACTTC. Translation gives CASSYPGTPKNIQYF. The chain carries TRBV7-2 and TRBJ2-4; perhaps TRBD1 as D (6 bases). Germline CDR1 and CDR2: SGHTA and FQGNSA. The CDR3 runs to 15 residues. The V end was cut by 4 bases, the J end by 2 bases, with 12 bases between.

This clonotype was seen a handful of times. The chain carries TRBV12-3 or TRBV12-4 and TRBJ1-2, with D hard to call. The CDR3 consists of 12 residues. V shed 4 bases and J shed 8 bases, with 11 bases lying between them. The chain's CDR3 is CASSSGLVGYTF. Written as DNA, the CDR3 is TGTGCCAGCAGTTCAGGACTGGTCGGCTACACCTTC.

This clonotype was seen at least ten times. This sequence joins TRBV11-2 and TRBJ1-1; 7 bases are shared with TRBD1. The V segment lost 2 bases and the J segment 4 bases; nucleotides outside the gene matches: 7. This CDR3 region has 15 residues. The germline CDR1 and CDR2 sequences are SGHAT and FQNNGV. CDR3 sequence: CASSLRGRGPTEAFF. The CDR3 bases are TGTGCCAGCAGCTTAAGGGGGCGAGGTCCCACTGAAGCTTTCTTT. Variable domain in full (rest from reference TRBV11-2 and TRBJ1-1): EAGVAQSPRYKIIEKRQSVAFWCNPISGHATLYWYQQILGQGPKLLIQFQNNGVVDDSQLPKDRFSAERLKGVDSTLKIQPAKLEDSAVYLCASSLRGRGPTEAFFGQGTRLTVV.

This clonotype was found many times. CDR3 loop: CASSRGSGRTEAFF. The CDR3 coding sequence is TGTGCCAGCAGTCGGGGTTCAGGGAGAACTGAAGCTTTCTTT. This chain links TRBV12-3 or TRBV12-4 with TRBJ1-1, with D perhaps matching TRBD1 (5 bases). CDR3 length: 14 residues. V lost 5 bases to trimming and J lost 5 bases, with 15 bases between them.

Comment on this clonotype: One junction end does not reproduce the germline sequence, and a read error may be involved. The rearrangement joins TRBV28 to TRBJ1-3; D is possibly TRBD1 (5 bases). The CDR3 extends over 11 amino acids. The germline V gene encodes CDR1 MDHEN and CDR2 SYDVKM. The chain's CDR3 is CASTRQNTKYF. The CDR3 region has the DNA TGTGCCAGCACCCGACAGAACACCAAATATTTT.